These 3 T cell receptor beta chains originate from one sample sequenced in a study of CD8+ T cells in alopecia areata. In each case, RNA was isolated and then reverse transcribed into cDNA as the sequencing template. Here immunoSEQ multiplex PCR was the method, and the copy in TCRdb shows in-frame clones only, minus some. Of 100,000 to 140,000 clones listed, less than 90% are singletons. Treatment: oral pan-JAK inhibitor, 5-10 mg twice daily. The input for sequencing was CD8+ T cells sorted from blood, taken at week 24, from a patient treated with tofacitinib. These receptors came from a human donor with alopecia areata.

This chain links TRBV29-1 with TRBJ1-4, with a possible D match to TRBD1 (5 bases). Germline V gene sequence: CDR1 SQVTM, CDR2 ANQGSEA. CDR3 length equals 15 residues. V was cut by 0 bases and J by 7 bases, with 15 bases left in between. Here the CDR3 reads CSVEDRRTGPEKLFF. CDR3 DNA: TGCAGCGTTGAAGATCGGCGGACGGGGCCTGAAAAACTGTTTTTT.

The rearrangement joins TRBV12-5 to TRBJ2-7; the match to TRBD2 covers 7 bases. Trimming at V came to 7 bases and at J to 0 bases, leaving 12 bases not matched to a gene. CDR1 and CDR2 from the germline V gene are LGHNT and FRNRAP. The CDR3 runs 16 residues. The chain's CDR3 is CASAPDRRGTSYEQYF. CDR3 DNA sequence: TGTGCTAGTGCCCCTGACCGGCGGGGGACCTCCTACGAGCAGTACTTC. The full variable domain, rest sourced from reference TRBV12-5 and TRBJ2-7, is DARVTQTPRHKVTEMGQEVTMRCQPILGHNTVFWYRQTMMQGLELLAYFRNRAPLDDSGMPKDRFSAEMPDATLATLKIQPSEPRDSAVYFCASAPDRRGTSYEQYFGPGTRLTVT.

The CDR3, as DNA: TGTGCCAGCAGCGCCCAGGAGGAGAACACTGAAGCTTTCTTT. It codes for CASSAQEENTEAFF. The rearrangement links TRBV14 to TRBJ1-1; the D is unclear. This CDR3 comprises 14 residues. V was trimmed by 5 bases and J by 1 base, leaving 11 bases between them. CDR1 and CDR2 from the germline V gene are SGHDN and FVKESK. The full variable domain, with the rest looked up from reference TRBV14 and TRBJ1-1, is EAGVTQFPSHSVIEKGQTVTLRCDPISGHDNLYWYRRVMGKEIKFLLHFVKESKQDESGMPNNRFLAERTGGTYSTLKVQPAELEDSGVYFCASSAQEENTEAFFGQGTRLTVV.